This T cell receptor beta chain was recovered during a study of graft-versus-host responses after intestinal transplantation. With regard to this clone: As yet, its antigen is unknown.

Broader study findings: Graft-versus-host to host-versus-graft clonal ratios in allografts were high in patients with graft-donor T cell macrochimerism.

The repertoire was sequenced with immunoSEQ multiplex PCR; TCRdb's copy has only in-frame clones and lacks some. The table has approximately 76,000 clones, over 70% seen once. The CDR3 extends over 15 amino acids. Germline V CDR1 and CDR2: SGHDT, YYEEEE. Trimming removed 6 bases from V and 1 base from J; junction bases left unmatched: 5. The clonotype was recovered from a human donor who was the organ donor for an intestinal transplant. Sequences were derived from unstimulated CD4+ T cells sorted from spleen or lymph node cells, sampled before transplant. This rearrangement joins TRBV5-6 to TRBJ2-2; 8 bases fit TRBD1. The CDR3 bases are TGTGCCAGCAATGACAGGGGTCGGAACACCGGGGAGCTGTTTTTT. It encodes CASNDRGRNTGELFF.